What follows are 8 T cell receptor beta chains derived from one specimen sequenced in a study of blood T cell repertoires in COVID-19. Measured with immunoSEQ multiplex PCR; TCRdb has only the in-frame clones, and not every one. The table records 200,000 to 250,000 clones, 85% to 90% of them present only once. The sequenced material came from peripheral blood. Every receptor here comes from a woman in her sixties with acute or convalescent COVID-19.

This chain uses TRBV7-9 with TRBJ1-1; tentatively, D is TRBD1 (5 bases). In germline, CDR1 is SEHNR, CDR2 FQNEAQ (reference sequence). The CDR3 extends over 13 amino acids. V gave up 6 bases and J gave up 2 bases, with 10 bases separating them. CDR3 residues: CASRKQENTEAFF. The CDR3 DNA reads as TGTGCCAGCAGGAAACAGGAAAACACTGAAGCTTTCTTT. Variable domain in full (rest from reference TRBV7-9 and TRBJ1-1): DTGVSQNPRHKITKRGQNVTFRCDPISEHNRLYWYRQTLGQGPEFLTYFQNEAQLEKSRLLSDRFSAERPKGSFSTLEIQRTEQGDSAMYLCASRKQENTEAFFGQGTRLTVV.

The CDR3 region is CATHDRNNNYGYTF. CDR3 nucleotides: TGTGCCACGCACGACAGGAACAATAACTATGGCTACACCTTC. This chain links TRBV27 with TRBJ1-2; D perhaps matches TRBD1 (6 bases). Germline V gene data show CDR1 as MNHEY and CDR2 as SMNVEV (reference sequence). V was cut by 10 bases and J by 1 base, with 16 bases left in between. The CDR3 runs 14 residues.

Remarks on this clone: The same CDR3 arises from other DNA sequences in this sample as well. This CDR3 is CASSPGQGNTEAFF. In DNA form, the CDR3 reads TGTGCCAGCAGCCCGGGACAGGGGAACACTGAAGCTTTCTTT. The V call is TRBV7-9, the J call TRBJ1-1; the match to TRBD1 covers 9 bases. V shed 5 bases and J 1 base; nucleotides not matched to a gene: 2. Germline CDR1 is SEHNR and CDR2 is FQNEAQ (reference sequence). This CDR3 spans 14 amino acids. Full variable domain (missing parts from reference TRBV7-9 and TRBJ1-1): DTGVSQNPRHKITKRGQNVTFRCDPISEHNRLYWYRQTLGQGPEFLTYFQNEAQLEKSRLLSDRFSAERPKGSFSTLEIQRTEQGDSAMYLCASSPGQGNTEAFFGQGTRLTVV.

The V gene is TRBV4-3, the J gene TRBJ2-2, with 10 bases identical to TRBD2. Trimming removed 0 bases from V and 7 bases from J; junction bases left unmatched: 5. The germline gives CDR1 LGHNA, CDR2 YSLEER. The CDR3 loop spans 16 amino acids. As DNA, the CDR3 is TGCGCCAGCAGCCAAGATCTAGCGGGAGAGGGCGGGGAGCTGTTTTTT. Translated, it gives CASSQDLAGEGGELFF.

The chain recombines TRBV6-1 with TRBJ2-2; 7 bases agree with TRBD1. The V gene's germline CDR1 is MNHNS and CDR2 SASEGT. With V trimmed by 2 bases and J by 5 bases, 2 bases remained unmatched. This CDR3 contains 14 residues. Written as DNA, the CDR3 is TGTGCCAGCAGTGAATTCAGGGGGACCGGGGAGCTGTTTTTT. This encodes CASSEFRGTGELFF.

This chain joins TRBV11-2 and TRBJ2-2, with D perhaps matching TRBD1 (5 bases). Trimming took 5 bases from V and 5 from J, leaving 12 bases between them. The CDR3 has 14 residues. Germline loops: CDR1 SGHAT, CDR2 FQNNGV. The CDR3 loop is CASSPYQGTGELFF. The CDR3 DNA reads TGTGCCAGCAGCCCGTACCAGGGAACCGGGGAGCTGTTTTTT.

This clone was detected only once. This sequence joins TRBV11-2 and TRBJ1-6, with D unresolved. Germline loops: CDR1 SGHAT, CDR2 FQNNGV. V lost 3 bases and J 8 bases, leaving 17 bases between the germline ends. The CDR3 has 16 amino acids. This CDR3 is CASSFGSQQKDSPLHF. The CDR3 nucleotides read TGTGCCAGCAGCTTTGGCTCGCAACAGAAGGATTCACCCCTCCACTTT.

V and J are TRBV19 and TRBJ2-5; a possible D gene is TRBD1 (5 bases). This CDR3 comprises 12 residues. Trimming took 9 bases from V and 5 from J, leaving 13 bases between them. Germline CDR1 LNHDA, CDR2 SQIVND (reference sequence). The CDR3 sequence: CASQGSWETQYF. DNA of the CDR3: TGTGCCAGCCAGGGAAGTTGGGAGACCCAGTACTTC.